The present TCR beta chain was sequenced within a study of shared clonotypes between healthy human individuals. Overall study findings and caveats: Non-shared clonotypes were found to have lower generation probabilities than the clonotypes that were shared by all four of the sorted-subset donors. Blood was the only sampled material, and tissue repertoires likely differ.

Measured with immunoSEQ multiplex PCR; TCRdb has only the in-frame clones, and not every one. Here the sample spans approximately 2,300,000 clones, about nine tenths being singletons. V lost 6 bases to trimming and J lost 2 bases; unmatched junction nucleotides: 9. The germline CDR1 and CDR2 sequences are SGHRS and YFSETQ. The CDR3 extends over 16 amino acids. As for this clone: Its antigen is as yet unknown.

The sequencing input was naive CD4+ T cells from PBMCs. Subset reported: CD45RA+ positively selected. This receptor was obtained from a man younger than 30 in good health. Some clones in this sample may be carry-over from other donors' samples. J is TRBJ2-2 and V is TRBV5-1; TRBD1 agrees at 8 bases. The DNA of the CDR3 is TGCGCCAGCACAAGGTTGACAGGGGTTAACACCGGGGAGCTGTTTTTT. Amino acids: CASTRLTGVNTGELFF.